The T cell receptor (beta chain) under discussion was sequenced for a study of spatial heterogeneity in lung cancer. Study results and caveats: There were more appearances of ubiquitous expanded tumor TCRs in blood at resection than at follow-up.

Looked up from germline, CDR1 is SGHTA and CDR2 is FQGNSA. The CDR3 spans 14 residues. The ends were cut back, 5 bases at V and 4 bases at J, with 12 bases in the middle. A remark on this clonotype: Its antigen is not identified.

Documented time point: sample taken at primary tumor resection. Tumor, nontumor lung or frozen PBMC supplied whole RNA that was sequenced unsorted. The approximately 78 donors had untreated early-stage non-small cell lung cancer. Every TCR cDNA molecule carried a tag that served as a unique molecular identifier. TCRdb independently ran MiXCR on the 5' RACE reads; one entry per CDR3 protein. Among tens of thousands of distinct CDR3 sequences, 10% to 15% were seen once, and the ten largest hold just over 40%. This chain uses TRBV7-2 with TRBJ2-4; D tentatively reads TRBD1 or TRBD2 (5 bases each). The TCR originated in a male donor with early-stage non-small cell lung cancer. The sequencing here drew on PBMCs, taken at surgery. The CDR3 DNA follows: TGTGCCAGCAGCCCCGGGACCACAAAAAACATTCAGTACTTC. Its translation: CASSPGTTKNIQYF.